Below are 5 T cell receptor beta chains sequenced from a single sample in a study of shared clonotypes between healthy human individuals. The method was immunoSEQ multiplex PCR; TCRdb's version includes in-frame clones alone and lacks a portion of them. The sample consists of approximately 500,000 clones, approximately 85% of them appearing once. Material for sequencing was PBMCs. These receptors came from a woman aged 40-49 years in good health. Some clones in this sample may be carry-over from other donors' samples.

The chain links TRBV28 to TRBJ1-3; D is uncertain. CDR3 size: 15 residues. The germline V gene has CDR1 MDHEN and CDR2 SYDVKM. V gave up 4 bases and J gave up 1 base, with 11 bases separating them. CDR3 sequence: CASSSGVLSGNTIYF. The CDR3 DNA sequence: TGTGCCAGCAGTTCCGGGGTCCTTTCTGGAAACACCATATATTTT.

The chain combines TRBV4-2 with TRBJ1-2; TRBD1 matches at 7 bases. Losses at the gene ends were 0 bases for V and 3 bases for J; bases not matched to a gene: 4. Germline CDR1 reads LGHNA; CDR2 reads YNFKEQ. CDR3 length: 15 residues. The chain's CDR3 is CASSQDQGVDYGYTF. For the CDR3, the DNA is TGTGCCAGCAGCCAAGATCAGGGGGTCGACTATGGCTACACCTTC.

The rearrangement joins TRBV5-6 to TRBJ1-1, with D maybe TRBD1 (5 bases). This CDR3 is 14 amino acids long. V was trimmed by 7 bases and J by 4 bases, leaving 17 bases between them. Germline V gene data show CDR1 as SGHDT and CDR2 as YYEEEE. The CDR3 here is CASGAGLTGTEAFF. CDR3 DNA: TGTGCCAGCGGAGCGGGACTGACGGGCACTGAAGCTTTCTTT.

The chain couples TRBV19 to TRBJ2-7; 7 bases map to TRBD1. The V segment lost 6 bases and the J segment 5 bases; nucleotides outside the gene matches: 7. Germline-derived CDR1 and CDR2 are LNHDA and SQIVND (reference sequence). CDR3 size: 13 residues. The CDR3 protein is CASSTTGSNEQYF. CDR3 sequence (DNA): TGTGCCAGTAGCACGACAGGGAGTAACGAGCAGTACTTC.

The chain recombines TRBV28 with TRBJ1-5, with no clear D. Germline V CDR1 and CDR2: MDHEN, SYDVKM. With 4 bases removed from V and 4 bases from J, the gap between germline ends came to 11 bases. This CDR3 region has 14 residues. CDR3 amino acids: CASSSGHINQPQHF. CDR3 bases: TGTGCCAGCAGTTCAGGTCACATTAATCAGCCCCAGCATTTT.